The 29 T cell receptor beta chains below all came from one sample that was sequenced in a study of T cells expressing NK-cell markers. No DNA is given; TCRdb re-called the 5' RACE reads and lists each CDR3 protein once. The sample yields about 260,000 distinct CDR3 sequences, of which the top ten take up 0.39%. Sequencing was performed on blood T cells: a sorted CD56 or NKG2C T cell subset, CD4+ or CD8+ T cells, or bulk PBMC T cells (not recorded which). These receptor sequences come from a man in his late teens or twenties in good health.

The chain combines TRBV2 with TRBJ2-1; as DNA is missing, the TRBD2 call by TCRdb cannot be tested. The CDR3 length is 13 residues. The germline CDR1 and CDR2 sequences are SNHLY and FYNNEI. The CDR3 sequence: CATQLLEANEQFF.

The CDR3 loop is CASREGQGNVYEQYF. V usage is TRBV6-1 and J usage is TRBJ2-7; TCRdb proposes TRBD1, but this gene call is untestable without DNA. The germline V gene encodes CDR1 MNHNS and CDR2 SASEGT. The CDR3 is 15 amino acids.

V usage is TRBV3-1 and J usage is TRBJ2-4; the TCRdb call, TRBD1, lacks DNA for checking. This CDR3 has 18 amino acids. Germline loops: CDR1 LGHDT, CDR2 YNNKEL (reference sequence). CDR3: CASSPRDGRHRGKNIQYF.

The genes are TRBV6-6 and TRBJ2-3; TCRdb's D call, TRBD2, is unchecked because there is no DNA. The length of the CDR3 is 12 residues. Germline V lookup: CDR1 MNHNY, CDR2 SVGAGI (reference sequence). The CDR3 protein is CASGGDTDTQYF.

This sequence joins TRBV10-3 and TRBJ2-3; lacking DNA, the TRBD1 call made by TCRdb goes unchecked. Germline CDR1 reads ENHRY; CDR2 reads SYGVKD. The CDR3 is 14 residues long. The CDR3 reads CAIRRTGEFDTQYF.

J is TRBJ1-3 and V is TRBV7-2. The CDR3 totals 17 residues. CDR1 is SGHTA, CDR2 FQGNSA, per germline. The CDR3: CASSLSDRSSSGNTIYF.

This chain's CDR3 is CASSSRVTKNEAFF. The J gene is TRBJ1-1, the V gene TRBV6-2 or TRBV6-3; TCRdb selects TRBD1, and the lack of DNA leaves this call unchecked. The CDR3 runs to 14 residues. CDR1 and CDR2 (germline): MNHEY, SVGEGT.

J is TRBJ2-5 and V is TRBV27; TCRdb's D call of TRBD1 is untestable without DNA. The germline CDR1 and CDR2 sequences are MNHEY and SMNVEV (reference sequence). The CDR3 has 14 residues. This CDR3 is CASSFQGRGETQYF.

The V and J genes are TRBV6-6 and TRBJ2-7; TCRdb lists TRBD1, though no DNA is available to test this call. The CDR3 sequence is 13 residues long. CDR1 is MNHNY and CDR2 is SVGAGI in the germline V gene (reference sequence). CDR3 amino acids: CASMGQQAYEQYF.

The V and J genes are TRBV6-7 and TRBJ2-6; lacking DNA, the TRBD1 call made by TCRdb goes unchecked. TRBV6-7 is known as an ORF, though its function is uncertain. The CDR3 contains 19 residues. The chain's CDR3 is CAGTFPVGTEISGANVLTF.

The V and J genes are TRBV29-1 and TRBJ2-2; TCRdb calls TRBD1, which cannot be checked without DNA. In germline, CDR1 is SQVTM, CDR2 ANQGSEA. The CDR3 spans 15 residues. The CDR3 protein is CSVLRTGANTGELFF.

The chain carries TRBV12-3 or TRBV12-4 and TRBJ1-6; with no DNA, the TCRdb D assignment of TRBD1 cannot be verified. The CDR3 is made up of 15 amino acids. The CDR3: CASSSPTGLNSPLHF.

The CDR3 sequence: CSASRGLAGLETQYF. The chain couples TRBV20-1 to TRBJ2-5; as DNA is missing, the TRBD2 call by TCRdb cannot be tested. The CDR3 has 15 residues. Germline CDR1 is DFQATT and CDR2 is SNEGSKA (reference sequence).

The chain couples TRBV2 to TRBJ2-2; without DNA, the TCRdb call of TRBD1 cannot be checked. Germline V lookup: CDR1 SNHLY, CDR2 FYNNEI. CDR3 length: 14 amino acids. The CDR3 here is CASSGDRGPGELFF. Combining the CDR3 with reference TRBV2 and TRBJ2-2 gives the whole variable domain EPEVTQTPSHQVTQMGQEVILRCVPISNHLYFYWYRQILGQKVEFLVSFYNNEISEKSEIFDDQFSVERPDGSNFTLKIRSTKLEDSAMYFCASSGDRGPGELFFGEGSRLTVL.

The chain employs TRBV6-5 and TRBJ2-5; TCRdb lists TRBD1, though no DNA is available to test this call. The germline CDR1 and CDR2 sequences are MNHEY and SVGAGI. The CDR3 totals 16 residues. This CDR3 is CASSSLRGVGQETQYF.

The rearrangement links TRBV24-1 to TRBJ2-3; TCRdb picks TRBD1, but there is no DNA to check that call. Germline CDR1 KGHDR, CDR2 SFDVKD. CDR3 length equals 17 residues. CDR3: CATSGATGTGGQDTQYF.

The V gene is TRBV12-3 or TRBV12-4, the J gene TRBJ1-5; TCRdb gives TRBD1 as the D gene, but with no DNA this cannot be confirmed. CDR3 length: 14 amino acids. CDR3 residues: CASSHRQGNQPQHF.

This chain joins TRBV5-5 and TRBJ2-1; the TCRdb D gene call, TRBD2, has no DNA to confirm it. This CDR3 has 15 amino acids. CDR1 and CDR2 (germline): SGHKS, YYEKEE (reference sequence). CDR3 protein: CASSFGLAEHNEQFF.

CDR3 in amino acids: CASSLFSVNYGYTF. The chain recombines TRBV7-8 with TRBJ1-2. The CDR3 contains 14 residues. Germline CDR1 SGHVS, CDR2 FQNEAQ. Supplemented by reference TRBV7-8 and TRBJ1-2, the full variable domain reads GAGVSQSPRYKVAKRGQDVALRCDPISGHVSLFWYQQALGQGPEFLTYFQNEAQLDKSGLPSDRFFAERPEGSVSTLKIQRTQQEDSAVYLCASSLFSVNYGYTFGSGTRLTVV.

The V and J genes are TRBV29-1 and TRBJ2-5; TCRdb calls TRBD2, which cannot be checked without DNA. CDR1 is SQVTM and CDR2 is ANQGSEA in the germline V gene. This CDR3 region has 15 residues. CDR3: CSVTTGLALKEAQYF.

The rearrangement uses TRBV6-1 and TRBJ1-3. Germline CDR1 MNHNS, CDR2 SASEGT. CDR3 length equals 15 residues. CDR3 loop: CASTLGYNSGNTIYF.

The chain carries TRBV24-1 and TRBJ2-7; TCRdb calls TRBD1, which cannot be checked without DNA. Germline V gene lookup returns CDR1 KGHDR and CDR2 SFDVKD. The CDR3 has 15 residues. CDR3 sequence: CATSGAGQGAYEQYF.

V gene TRBV14 combines with J gene TRBJ1-1. The germline CDR1 and CDR2 sequences are SGHDN and FVKESK. CDR3 length equals 14 residues. CDR3 sequence: CASSQSRMNTEAFF.

Here the CDR3 reads CASSLRGQTVLSGELFF. The chain couples TRBV7-9 to TRBJ2-2. Germline V gene sequence: CDR1 SEHNR, CDR2 FQNEAQ (reference sequence). This CDR3 comprises 17 residues.

V usage is TRBV12-3 or TRBV12-4 and J usage is TRBJ2-7. The CDR3 consists of 11 residues. This CDR3 reads CASSPFYEQYF.

The chain links TRBV20-1 to TRBJ2-1; TCRdb returns TRBD2, unconfirmable since there is no DNA. The CDR3 is made up of 15 amino acids. Per germline, CDR1 DFQATT and CDR2 SNEGSKA (reference sequence). CDR3 amino acids: CSARVGPNKANEQFF.

The V gene is TRBV20-1, the J gene TRBJ2-1; TCRdb lists TRBD2, though no DNA is available to test this call. Germline CDR1 is DFQATT and CDR2 is SNEGSKA (reference sequence). The CDR3 runs 14 residues. The CDR3 region is CSARARGNRYEQFF.

The V and J genes are TRBV2 and TRBJ2-3; TCRdb proposes TRBD1, but this gene call is untestable without DNA. This CDR3 region has 13 residues. Germline CDR1 reads SNHLY; CDR2 reads FYNNEI. CDR3 sequence reads: CASSSFRTGGKDF. The complete variable domain, with remaining parts taken from reference TRBV2 and TRBJ2-3, reads EPEVTQTPSHQVTQMGQEVILRCVPISNHLYFYWYRQILGQKVEFLVSFYNNEISEKSEIFDDQFSVERPDGSNFTLKIRSTKLEDSAMYFCASSSFRTGGKDFGPGTRLTVL.

The V gene is TRBV29-1, the J gene TRBJ2-7; TCRdb designates TRBD1, a call that cannot be tested without DNA. The CDR3 runs to 16 residues. Germline CDR1 reads SQVTM; CDR2 reads ANQGSEA. CDR3 sequence: CSVRTGKSQPSYEQYF.